This is a list of T cell receptor beta chains from one sample in a study of blood T cell repertoires in COVID-19. The protocol was immunoSEQ multiplex PCR, while the TCRdb copy is restricted to in-frame clones and leaves out a portion. The sample lists some 240,000 clones, roughly nine tenths seen once, with about 6.3% in the top ten. Material: peripheral blood. The receptors come from a man aged 55 to 70 who had recovered from COVID-19. The CDR3 runs from the conserved cysteine through the conserved F or W. The D gene is left open where the match is weak. Size tells how often a clone was seen (once, few, many) or the class of an expanded clone, and some rows leave it out.

d_call	clone_size	v_call	cdr3_aa
TRBD1	once	TRBV18	CASSPLGAGTGGLEEQYF
-	-	TRBV6-1	CASSEGGGVSNQPQHF
-	-	TRBV9	CASSPPPLGADNEKLFF
TRBD1	-	TRBV4-2	CASRPRTGVNTEAFF
-	-	TRBV19	CASSIETPAGVSGNTIYF
TRBD2	-	TRBV5-1	CASVGLAGGPETQYF
-	-	TRBV7-2	CASSGGSGPLGADTQYF
TRBD1	-	TRBV23-1	CASNRGRRNTIYF
TRBD1	-	TRBV7-9	CASSFGTAVNTEAFF
-	-	TRBV19	CASSTWGATDTQYF
-	-	TRBV9	CASSSGLAVVETQYF
TRBD2	-	TRBV6-1	CASSEIAGGNNEQFF
-	-	TRBV5-4	CASSLGQGSGETQYF
-	-	TRBV11-2	CASSSLLTGFNSPLHF
TRBD1	-	TRBV7-9	CASSSRQGIYYEQYF
TRBD2	once	TRBV12-5	CASGPSGGGETQYF
-	-	TRBV7-2	CASSWRTETSYSNQPQHF
TRBD1	once	TRBV10-3	CAISVGQAITEAFF
-	-	TRBV7-8	CASSPNQGLYEQYF
TRBD2	-	TRBV5-1	CASSLEPSGGSPYEQYF
TRBD1	-	TRBV7-2	CASSSDRGPYNEQFF
TRBD2	-	TRBV5-4	CASSLDVLAGSGELFF
TRBD1	once	TRBV19	CASSSRGANYGYTF
TRBD1	-	TRBV24-1	CATSESGTGSNGELFF
-	-	TRBV12-3/TRBV12-4	CASRSGIEAFF
TRBD1	-	TRBV9	CASQTGTGNTIYF
-	-	TRBV25-1	CASRAGNEQFF
-	-	TRBV19	CASSRGERVDIQYF
-	-	TRBV19	CASSIDAGETQYF
-	-	TRBV19	CASSIRSAVQPQHF
-	-	TRBV6-6	CATHTANTGELFF
-	-	TRBV5-1	CASSLTAGAAFEKLFF
-	-	TRBV19	CASSIGGGGSYNEQFF
TRBD2	-	TRBV6-2/TRBV6-3	CASSYSMGTSGRVTYNEQFF
-	-	TRBV20-1	CSAHHYGYTF
TRBD1	-	TRBV4-1	CASSQVTGGSNQPQHF
TRBD1	-	TRBV28	CASSLTGGYGYTF
-	-	TRBV7-3	CASSPGPRQGGDTQYF
TRBD2	-	TRBV6-4	CASSEFGGGLYNEQFF
TRBD1	-	TRBV6-2/TRBV6-3	CASSYPGTANYGYTF
TRBD1	-	TRBV19	CASSITGAMGYGYTF
TRBD2	-	TRBV4-2	CASSQGRGGPYEQYF
-	-	TRBV6-1	CASSASGDGYTF
-	-	TRBV30	CAWSDQGSSYNEQFF
TRBD1	-	TRBV5-4	CASSLQGTGGIDTQYF
-	-	TRBV6-5	CASSYRRGTGYTF